This T cell receptor beta chain came from a study of early T cells in non-severe SARS-CoV-2 infection. Individual cDNA molecules received unique molecular identifiers. TCRdb analysed the 5' RACE reads with MiXCR anew, one entry per CDR3 protein. The table includes about 27,000 distinct CDR3 sequences, around 5.9% detected once. This clonotype was counted ten times or more. The CDR3 sequence is 17 residues long. V was trimmed by 1 base and J by 4 bases, leaving 14 bases between them. Looked up from germline, CDR1 is SGHTA and CDR2 is FQGNSA. Sequencing was carried out using whole blood. V usage is TRBV7-2 and J usage is TRBJ1-6, with a tentative D call TRBD1 (6 bases). The source of this sequence is an adult who was a healthcare worker with PCR-confirmed SARS-CoV-2 infection or an uninfected control (not recorded which). CDR3 residues: CASSLVGQRFYNSPLHF. The CDR3 region has the DNA TGTGCCAGCAGCTTAGTAGGACAGCGCTTTTATAATTCACCCCTCCACTTT.